Each of the 2 T cell receptor beta chains below was sequenced from the same sample in a study of blood T cell repertoires in COVID-19. Sequenced by immunoSEQ multiplex PCR; TCRdb stores in-frame clones only, minus some. This sample has 150,000 to 200,000 clones, with under 85% found just once. The sample consisted of peripheral blood. The origin of the receptors is a woman aged 70-85 years with COVID-19, enrolled during active disease.

This clone has a single count. The genes are TRBV18 and TRBJ1-1, with D perhaps matching TRBD1 (6 bases). Trimming shortened V by 5 bases and J by 1 base, and 11 bases separated the two germline ends. CDR1 is KGHSH and CDR2 is LQKENI in the germline V gene. The CDR3 spans 14 residues. In DNA, the CDR3 is TGTGCCAGCTCATCCGGGACACAGAACACTGAAGCTTTCTTT. Amino acid sequence: CASSSGTQNTEAFF.

The chain is built from TRBV18 and TRBJ2-7; D is possibly TRBD1 (7 bases). The ends were cut back, 8 bases at V and 2 bases at J, with 19 bases in the middle. This CDR3 has 15 residues. Germline CDR1 and CDR2: KGHSH and LQKENI. CDR3 sequence (DNA): TGTGCCAGCACTGGGGGGCCAGGGGGTACCTACGAGCAGTACTTC. Its translation: CASTGGPGGTYEQYF.